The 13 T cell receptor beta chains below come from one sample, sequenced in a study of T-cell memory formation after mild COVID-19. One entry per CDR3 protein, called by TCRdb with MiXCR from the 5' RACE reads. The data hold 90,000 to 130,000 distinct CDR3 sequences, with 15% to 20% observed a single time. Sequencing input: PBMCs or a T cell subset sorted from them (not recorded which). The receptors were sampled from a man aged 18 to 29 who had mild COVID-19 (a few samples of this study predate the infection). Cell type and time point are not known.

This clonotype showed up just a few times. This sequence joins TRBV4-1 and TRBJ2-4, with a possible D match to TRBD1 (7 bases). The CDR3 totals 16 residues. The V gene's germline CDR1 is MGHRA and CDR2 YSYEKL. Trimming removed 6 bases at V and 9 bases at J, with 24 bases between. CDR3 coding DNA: TGCGCCAGCAGACAGATCCTCAGGGGGGCCTTGAGCATTCAGTACTTC. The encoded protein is CASRQILRGALSIQYF.

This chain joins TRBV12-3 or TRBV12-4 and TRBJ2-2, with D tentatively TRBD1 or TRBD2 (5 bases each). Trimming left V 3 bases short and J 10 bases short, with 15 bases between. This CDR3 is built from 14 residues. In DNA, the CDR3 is TGTGCCAGCAGTTTTGCAGGGACGGGCGTGGAGCTGTTTTTT. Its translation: CASSFAGTGVELFF.

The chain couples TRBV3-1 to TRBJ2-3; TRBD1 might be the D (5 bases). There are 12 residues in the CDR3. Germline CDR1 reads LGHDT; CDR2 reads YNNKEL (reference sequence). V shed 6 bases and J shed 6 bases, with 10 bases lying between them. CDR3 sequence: CASSQGFDTQYF. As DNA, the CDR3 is TGTGCCAGCAGTCAGGGATTCGATACGCAGTATTTT.

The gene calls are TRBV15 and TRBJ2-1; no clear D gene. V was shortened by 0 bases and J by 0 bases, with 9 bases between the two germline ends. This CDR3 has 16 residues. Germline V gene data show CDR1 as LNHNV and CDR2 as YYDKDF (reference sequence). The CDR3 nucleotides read TGTGCCACCAGCAGAGAGGCGGCTAGCTCCTACAATGAGCAGTTCTTC. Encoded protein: CATSREAASSYNEQFF.

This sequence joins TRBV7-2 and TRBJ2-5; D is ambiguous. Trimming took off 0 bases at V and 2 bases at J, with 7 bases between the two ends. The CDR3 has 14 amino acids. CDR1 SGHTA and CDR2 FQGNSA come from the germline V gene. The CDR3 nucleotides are TGTGCCAGCAGCTTAGCTGGTCTTCAAGAGACCCAGTACTTC. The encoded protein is CASSLAGLQETQYF.

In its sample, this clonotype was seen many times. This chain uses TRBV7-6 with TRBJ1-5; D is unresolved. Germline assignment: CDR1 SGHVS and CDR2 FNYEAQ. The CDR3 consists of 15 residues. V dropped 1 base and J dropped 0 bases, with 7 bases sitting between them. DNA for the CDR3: TGTGCCAGCAGCTTAGGGGGTAATAGCAATCAGCCCCAGCATTTT. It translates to CASSLGGNSNQPQHF.

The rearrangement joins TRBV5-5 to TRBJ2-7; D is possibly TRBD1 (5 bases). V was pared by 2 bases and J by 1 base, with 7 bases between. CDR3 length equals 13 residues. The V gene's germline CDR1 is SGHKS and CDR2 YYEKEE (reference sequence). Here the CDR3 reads CASSFQGSYEQYV. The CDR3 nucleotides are TGTGCCAGCAGCTTCCAGGGATCCTACGAGCAGTACGTC.

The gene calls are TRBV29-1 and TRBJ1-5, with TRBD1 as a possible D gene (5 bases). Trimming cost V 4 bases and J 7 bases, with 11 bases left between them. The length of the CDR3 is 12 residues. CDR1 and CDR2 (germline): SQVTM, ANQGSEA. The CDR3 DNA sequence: TGCAGCGTTGGTCAGGGCGACCAGCCCCAGCATTTT. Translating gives CSVGQGDQPQHF.

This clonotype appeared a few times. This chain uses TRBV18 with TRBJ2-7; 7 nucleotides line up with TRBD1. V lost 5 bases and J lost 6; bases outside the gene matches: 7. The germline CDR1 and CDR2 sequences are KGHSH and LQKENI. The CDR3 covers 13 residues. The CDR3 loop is CASSSTGVSEQYF. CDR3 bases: TGTGCCAGCTCATCAACAGGGGTTAGCGAGCAGTACTTC.

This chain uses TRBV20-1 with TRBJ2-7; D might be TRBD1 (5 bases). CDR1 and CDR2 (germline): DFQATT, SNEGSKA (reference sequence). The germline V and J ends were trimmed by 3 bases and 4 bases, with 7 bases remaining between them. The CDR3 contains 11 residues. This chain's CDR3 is CSARSGYEQYV. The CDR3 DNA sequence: TGCAGTGCTAGGTCAGGGTACGAGCAGTACGTC.

This CDR3 is CASELYAGSDTQYF. The DNA for the CDR3 is TGTGCCAGCGAGTTATACGCGGGGTCAGATACGCAGTATTTT. The chain carries TRBV12-3 or TRBV12-4 and TRBJ2-3, with D possibly matching TRBD2 (6 bases). The CDR3 is 14 residues long. Trimming shortened V by 8 bases and J by 4 bases, and 16 bases separated the two germline ends.

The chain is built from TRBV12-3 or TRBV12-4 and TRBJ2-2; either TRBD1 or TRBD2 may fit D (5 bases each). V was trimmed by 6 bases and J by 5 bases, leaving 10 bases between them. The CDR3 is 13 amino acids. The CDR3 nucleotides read TGTGCCAGCAGCCTGGGGGAGACCGGGGAGCTGTTTTTT. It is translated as CASSLGETGELFF.

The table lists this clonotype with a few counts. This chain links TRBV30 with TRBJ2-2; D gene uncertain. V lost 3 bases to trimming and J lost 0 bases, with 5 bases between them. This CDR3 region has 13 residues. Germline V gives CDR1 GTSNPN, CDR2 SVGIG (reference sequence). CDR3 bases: TGTGCCTGGAGCCCTGCGAACACCGGGGAGCTGTTTTTT. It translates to CAWSPANTGELFF.